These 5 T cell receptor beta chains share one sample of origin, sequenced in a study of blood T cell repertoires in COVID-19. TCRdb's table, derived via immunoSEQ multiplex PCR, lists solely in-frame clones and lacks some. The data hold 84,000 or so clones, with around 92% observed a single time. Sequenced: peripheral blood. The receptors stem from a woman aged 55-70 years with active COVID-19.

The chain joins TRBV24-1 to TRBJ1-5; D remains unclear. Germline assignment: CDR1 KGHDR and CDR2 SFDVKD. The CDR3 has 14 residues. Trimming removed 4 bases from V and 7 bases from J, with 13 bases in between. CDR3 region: CATSDPRTEQPQHF. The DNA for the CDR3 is TGTGCCACCAGTGACCCGCGGACTGAGCAGCCCCAGCATTTT.

This chain's CDR3 is CASRGRDFKNTEAFF. Written as DNA, the CDR3 is TGCGCCAGCAGAGGTAGGGACTTTAAGAACACTGAAGCTTTCTTT. This sequence joins TRBV5-1 and TRBJ1-1, with D tentatively TRBD1 (5 bases). The germline V and J ends were trimmed by 5 bases and 1 base, with 15 bases remaining between them. This CDR3 has 15 amino acids. CDR1 is SGHRS, CDR2 YFSETQ, per germline.

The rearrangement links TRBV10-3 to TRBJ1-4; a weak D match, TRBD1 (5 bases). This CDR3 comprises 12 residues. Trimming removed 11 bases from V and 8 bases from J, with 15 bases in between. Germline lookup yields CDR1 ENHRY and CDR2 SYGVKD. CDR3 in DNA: TGTGCCGCCTCGGGGGAGGAAGAAAAACTGTTTTTT. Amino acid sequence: CAASGEEEKLFF.

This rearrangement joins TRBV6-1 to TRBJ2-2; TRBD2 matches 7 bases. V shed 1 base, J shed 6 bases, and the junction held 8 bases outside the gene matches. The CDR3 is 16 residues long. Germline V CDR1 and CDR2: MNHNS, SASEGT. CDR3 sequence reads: CASSEGGLAGAGELFF. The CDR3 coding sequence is TGTGCCAGCAGTGAAGGGGGACTCGCGGGGGCCGGGGAGCTGTTTTTT.

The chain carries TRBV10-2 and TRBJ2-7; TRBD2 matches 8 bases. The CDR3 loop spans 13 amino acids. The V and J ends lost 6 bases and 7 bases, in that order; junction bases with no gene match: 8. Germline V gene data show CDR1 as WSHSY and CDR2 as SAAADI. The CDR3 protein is CASRATSGGEQYF. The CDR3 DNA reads TGCGCCAGCAGGGCCACTAGCGGAGGGGAGCAGTACTTC.